Detailed here is one T cell receptor (beta chain). Sequenced by immunoSEQ multiplex PCR; TCRdb stores in-frame clones only, minus some. There are roughly 79,000 clones in the sample; over 95% occur only once, and 0.37% lies in the top ten. This entry belongs to a study of technical replicates of blood from a handful of donors. CDR1 and CDR2 (germline): SGDLS, YYNGEE. This CDR3 region has 14 residues. J was trimmed by 6 bases and V by 3 bases; bases with no gene match: 7. Sequenced: T cells isolated from PBMCs. This sequence joins TRBV9 and TRBJ2-7, with TRBD2 matching over 9 bases. The sequence derives from a human donor in good health. CDR3 sequence (DNA): TGTGCCAGCAGCGAAGAGCGGGAGGTAGTCGAGCAGTACTTC. Amino acids: CASSEEREVVEQYF.